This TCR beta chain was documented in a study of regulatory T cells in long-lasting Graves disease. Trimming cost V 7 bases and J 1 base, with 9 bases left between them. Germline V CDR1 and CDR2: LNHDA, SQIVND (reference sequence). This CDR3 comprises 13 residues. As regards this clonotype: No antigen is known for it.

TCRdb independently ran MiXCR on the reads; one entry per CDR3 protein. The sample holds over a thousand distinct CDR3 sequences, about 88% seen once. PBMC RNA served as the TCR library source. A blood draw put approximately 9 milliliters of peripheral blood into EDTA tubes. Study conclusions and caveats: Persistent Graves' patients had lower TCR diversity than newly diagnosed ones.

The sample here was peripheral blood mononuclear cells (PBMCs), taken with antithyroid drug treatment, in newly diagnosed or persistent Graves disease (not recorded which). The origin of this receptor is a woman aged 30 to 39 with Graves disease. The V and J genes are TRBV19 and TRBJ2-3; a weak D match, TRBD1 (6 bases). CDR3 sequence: CASNRAGTDTQYF. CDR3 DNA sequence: TGTGCCAGTAACAGGGCAGGCACAGATACGCAGTATTTT.